This TCR beta chain was sequenced for a study of cytomegalovirus exposure and HLA in healthy donors (TCRdb year 2017). The study in broad terms: According to an earlier analysis of 587 of the donors, some 180 million T cells yielded 100 million or so unique TCR beta sequences and 250 to 350 Gb of sequence data. About 280 gigabases of sequencing data and tens of millions of unique TCR sequences were included in an early release covering about 700 HLA-typed donors. Of the approximately 400 genotyped donors, 81% were placed in the genetic ancestry cluster associated with self-reported Caucasian donors. The study aimed to test whether signatures of past pathogen exposure could be identified by cataloging public T cell receptors. The study profiled the T cell repertoires of under 700 subjects by immunosequencing and related them to cytomegalovirus serostatus. Along with the approximately 620-subject first cohort, a separate validation cohort of about 110 different subjects was used. To predict cytomegalovirus infection status, the study brought together high-throughput TCR immunosequencing, statistical association of individual TCRs with disease status, and machine learning. To study patterns of TCR occurrence, a later analysis re-analyzed previously published TCR beta repertoires from around 670 donors and added high-resolution HLA genotyping. In the later analysis, no new phenotypic data were used to find candidate immune exposures; instead, reliance was placed on TCR beta sequences and their occurrence across donors. An earlier analysis of 587 of the donors applied high-throughput TCR beta sequencing to assess whether each TCR beta V gene segment acted as functional or pseudogenic. Donor age, sex, ethnicity and CMV serostatus were collected together with the repertoire data. In a later genetic analysis, genome-wide SNP genotypes for 398 of the 666 donors were used, and that subset was treated as a discovery cohort. Every discovery cohort repertoire had been produced on one sequencing platform. Both class I and class II loci were covered by HLA typing, at four-digit resolution. The number of typed donors differed by locus: roughly 620-630 for A, B, C, DRB1 and DQB1; approximately 520 for DQA1; fewer than 610 for DPA1; and approximately 450 for DPB1. Because of strong linkage in the cohort, roughly five DR-DQ haplotypes were treated as single units for association and clustering. Among 300 to 500 genotyped donors of the cohort, an average of around 250,000 unique TCR beta nucleotide sequences was sequenced per donor, of which about 18% were non-productive. The paper as a whole reports these results and caveats: Correlated functional status among segregating V segments might reflect linkage disequilibrium, but an unknown experimental factor could not be ruled out. In a later analysis, the rate of TCR association differed among HLA loci, with DRB1 alleles having the most associated TCRs and HLA-C alleles having the fewest. Sequencing depth was assumed to be roughly uniform across donors in the presence/absence analyses, though that assumption may not hold. Because counts were too low, around 17 rarely observed V segments, including chromosome 9 orphons, were left out of the earlier analysis of 500 to 650 of the donors. In a later analysis, HLA-associated TCR beta chains were found to be more clonally expanded and to have lower generation probabilities than equally common non-associated chains. Across donors, most TCR sequences were observed very rarely, whereas some public TCRs were present in many individuals. The study gave a list of more than 150 TCR beta chains associated with cytomegalovirus. A later analysis found that most CMV-associated TCR beta chains appeared HLA-restricted, with HLA associations seemingly driven largely by CMV exposure. For the cohort, immune exposure information was limited to CMV serostatus. A further reported finding was that TCR beta sequences accurately predicted the HLA-A and HLA-B alleles for most subjects in the first cohort. Strong co-occurrence of HLA alleles, especially DR and DQ, made assigning TCR associations to individual alleles difficult. According to the authors, the approach could potentially be generalized to other disease states and immunological phenotypes. In both the original and validation cohorts, the classifier was reported to diagnose cytomegalovirus status with high specificity and sensitivity. A later genetic analysis reported fewer N-insertions in productive TCRs among donors in an Asian-associated ancestry cluster than the roughly 620-donor mean. In an earlier analysis of some 500 of the donors, most TCR beta V segments appeared in productive rearrangements about 90% or about 30% of the time, broadly matching IMGT annotations. Because some donors lacked HLA typing at each locus, the association tests relied only on the typed subset. Three of the identified cytomegalovirus-associated TCR beta chains were confirmed in vitro to be specific for cytomegalovirus antigens. In this cohort, only TCR beta chains were sequenced, and detectable features were limited by the absence of alpha or paired-chain data. A group of highly shared sequence variants was considered likely to be a technical artifact of the sequencing pipeline. At a false discovery rate of 0.05, a later analysis linked approximately 18,000 TCR beta sequences to specific HLA alleles. In a later genetic analysis, a missense DCLRE1C variant was associated with V-gene and J-gene trimming of TCR beta chains, and the association was replicated in an independent cohort. Some IMGT-functional V segments, including TRBV6-2 and TRBV6-3, could not be told apart with the 87-base-pair reads, so those segments were excluded. According to a later analysis, parvovirus B19, influenza, CMV and Epstein-Barr virus appeared linked to several top co-occurrence clusters.

Per the germline V gene, SNHLY is the CDR1 and FYNNEI is the CDR2. From its cysteine to its phenylalanine, the CDR3 spans 18 amino acids. Only CDR3 DNA remains: 54 bases, in frame from the first base. V and J are trimmed by 9 bases and 3 bases, and the gene matches miss 20 bases of the junction. Concerning this clone itself: Its antigen target is currently unknown. Per-base quality was not reported, and no clone a single base away is much larger than it.

The cohort consisted of 650 to 700 healthy bone marrow donors. At the time of sampling, every cohort member was nominally healthy, though immune exposures that went unrecorded were likely present. The donor was CMV seronegative and belonged to the group of 350 or so seronegative cohort members. Each donor provided a peripheral blood sample, and peripheral blood mononuclear cells were used for TCR beta sequencing. The Qiagen DNeasy Blood Extraction Kit was used to extract genomic DNA from the blood cell samples. Library construction relied on the immunoSEQ multiplex PCR assay. The multiplex PCR relied on a mix of 60 forward primers for TCR Vbeta segments and 13 reverse primers for TCR Jbeta segments. Amplification of the CDR3 region of rearranged TCR beta genes was performed with a multiplex PCR assay on genomic DNA. Amplified TCR beta libraries were sequenced as 87-base-pair reads on the Illumina HiSeq System. As for how the authors treated the data: A later analysis tallied roughly 80 million unique TCR beta chains across the 666 repertoires, and 10 million to 11 million of those chains were shared by two or more donors. Raw reads were error-corrected and collapsed into unique sequences by a nearest-neighbor algorithm in which closely related sequences were merged to remove PCR and sequencing errors. To assign V, D and J gene segments, CDR3 sequences were aligned to IMGT reference sequences. For a sequence to be retained, a match of at least six nucleotides was required to both a V gene segment and a J gene segment. A rearrangement counted as productive if the CDR3 had no stop codons and remained in frame with V and J, and every other rearrangement counted as non-productive. Following IMGT convention, CDR3 was defined as the stretch from the second conserved V-encoded cysteine to the conserved J-encoded phenylalanine. The earlier analysis of approximately 590 of the donors excluded any sequence lacking an unambiguous match to a single V gene segment. In an earlier analysis of some 590 of the donors, a V segment was called functional when productive rearrangements were above 56.7%, and segregating when the standard deviation between donors exceeded 5%. A statistical classification framework was built for diagnosing cytomegalovirus status from the catalog of TCR beta chain sequences. In a later analysis, TCR nucleotide sequences were compared against IMGT/GENE-DB human TR gene sequences so that V and J genes could be assigned. A later analysis assigned CDR3 sequences and most-parsimonious VDJ recombination scenarios with the TCRdist pipeline. In a later analysis, every TCR beta chain was defined by the combination of its CDR3 amino acid sequence and its V-gene family, and reads without a unique V-gene family were dropped. A later analysis removed several hundred highly shared, low-generation-probability nucleotide sequences to deal with suspected cross-contamination and a sequencing artifact. In a later analysis, a clonal expansion index was calculated for each public chain from normalized within-repertoire ranks of inferred template counts. A later analysis computed generation probabilities with a VDJ recombination model fitted to out-of-frame rearrangements, and checked the results against IGoR. In a later analysis, hypergeometric tests were used to score TCR-TCR, TCR-HLA and TCR-CMV co-occurrence, with a repertoire-size bias correction applied to TCR pairs. In a later analysis, false discovery rates were estimated by permuting HLA or CMV assignments 20 times. In a later analysis, co-occurring TCRs were grouped using DBSCAN, with TCRdist sequence similarity added in when clustering inside HLA-allele-positive subsets. Repertoires with fewer than 30,000 or more than 120,000 public chains were left out of co-occurrence clustering, as were about 5 repertoires with anomalous nucleotide sharing. The source is immuneACCESS, and TCRdb retained only in-frame sequences with V and J called. Part of the clones is not carried over; for the studies checked, unresolved V genes explain less than half of this, and the remainder is unexplained. That table furnishes V, J and clone size, whereas the DNA furnished D and trimming. Recorded for this sample are approximately 180,000 clones; 60% to 85% of them occurred a single time. The ten top clones hold about 2.9% of the sample.

The source of this sequence is a male donor in good health and CMV-seronegative. This chain is built from TRBV2 and TRBJ2-3; 8 central nucleotides agree with TRBD2. Sequencing was done on a sample of PBMCs. The nucleotide sequence is TGTGCCAGTTTCCCCCGGGGGGGCGGGCGGAGTGGGACAGATACGCAGTATTTT. It encodes CASFPRGGGRSGTDTQYF.